At least ten counts were recorded for the clone carrying this T cell receptor beta chain. Sequence at one end of the junction differs from germline and may be a read error. The data are from a study of T cell repertoires in cytomegalovirus infection. Looking at the study overall: Through public TCR beta signatures, both CMV infection and matching HLA type were indicated.

The CDR3 extends over 15 amino acids. Germline V gives CDR1 SGHTA, CDR2 FQGNSA. TCRdb used MiXCR to reprocess the reads, holding one entry per CDR3 protein. The table lists some 440,000 distinct CDR3 sequences, roughly 30% of them singletons. The chain carries TRBV7-2 and TRBJ2-7; 9 bases match TRBD2. Material for sequencing was PBMCs. The sequence came from a human donor in good health (CMV status not recorded). Some clones in this sample may be carry-over from other donors' samples. The CDR3 is CASSLAGDLSYEQYF. For the CDR3, the DNA is TGTGCCAGCAGTTTAGCGGGGGACCTCTCCTACGAGCAGTACTTC.